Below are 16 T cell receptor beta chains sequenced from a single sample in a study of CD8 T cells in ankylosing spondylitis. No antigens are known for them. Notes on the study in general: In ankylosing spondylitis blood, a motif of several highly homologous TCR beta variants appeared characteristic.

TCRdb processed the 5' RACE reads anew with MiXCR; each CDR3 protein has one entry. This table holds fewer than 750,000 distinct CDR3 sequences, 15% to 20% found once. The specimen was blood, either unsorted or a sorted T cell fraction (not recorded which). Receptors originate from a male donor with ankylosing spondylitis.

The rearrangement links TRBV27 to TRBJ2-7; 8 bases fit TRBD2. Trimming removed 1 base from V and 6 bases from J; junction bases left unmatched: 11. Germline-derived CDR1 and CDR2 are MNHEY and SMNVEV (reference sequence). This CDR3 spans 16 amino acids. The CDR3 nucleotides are TGTGCCAGCAGTTTATGGTCTAGCGGGCCCTATTCCGAGCAGTACTTC. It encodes CASSLWSSGPYSEQYF.

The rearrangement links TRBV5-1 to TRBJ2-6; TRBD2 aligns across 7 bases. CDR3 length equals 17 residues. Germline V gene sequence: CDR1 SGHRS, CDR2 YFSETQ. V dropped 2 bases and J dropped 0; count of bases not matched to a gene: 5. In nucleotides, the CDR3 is TGCGCCAGCAGCTTCTCAGGGAGGGACTCTGGGGCCAACGTCCTGACTTTC. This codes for CASSFSGRDSGANVLTF.

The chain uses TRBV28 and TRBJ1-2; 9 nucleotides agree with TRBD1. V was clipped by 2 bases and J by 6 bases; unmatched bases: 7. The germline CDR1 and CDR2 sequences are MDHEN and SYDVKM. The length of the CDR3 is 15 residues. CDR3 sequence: CASSLAGQGSNGYTF. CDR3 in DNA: TGTGCCAGCAGTTTAGCGGGACAGGGCAGCAATGGCTACACCTTC.

This chain's CDR3 is CASSPTPDRGNTGELFF. The CDR3 bases are TGTGCCAGCAGCCCAACCCCGGACAGGGGAAACACCGGGGAGCTGTTTTTT. This rearrangement joins TRBV7-9 to TRBJ2-2, with 9 bases matching TRBD1. V was pared by 5 bases and J by 2 bases, with 9 bases of the junction left unmatched. The CDR3 totals 17 residues. Germline V gives CDR1 SEHNR, CDR2 FQNEAQ (reference sequence). Using reference TRBV7-9 and TRBJ2-2 for the parts outside the CDR3, the full variable domain is DTGVSQNPRHKITKRGQNVTFRCDPISEHNRLYWYRQTLGQGPEFLTYFQNEAQLEKSRLLSDRFSAERPKGSFSTLEIQRTEQGDSAMYLCASSPTPDRGNTGELFFGEGSRLTVL.

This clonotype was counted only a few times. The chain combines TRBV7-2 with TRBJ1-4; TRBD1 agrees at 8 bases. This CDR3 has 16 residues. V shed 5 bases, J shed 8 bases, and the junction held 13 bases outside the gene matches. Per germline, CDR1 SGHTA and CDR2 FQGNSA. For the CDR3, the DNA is TGTGCCAGCAGCACCGGGACAGGCCCTTTCGGGGAAAAACTGTTTTTT. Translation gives CASSTGTGPFGEKLFF.

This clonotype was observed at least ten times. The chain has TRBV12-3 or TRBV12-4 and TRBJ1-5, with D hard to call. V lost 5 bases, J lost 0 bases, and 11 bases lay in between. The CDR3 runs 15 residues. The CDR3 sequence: CASSLRHPSNQPQHF. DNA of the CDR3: TGTGCCAGCAGTCTTCGACACCCTAGCAATCAGCCCCAGCATTTT.

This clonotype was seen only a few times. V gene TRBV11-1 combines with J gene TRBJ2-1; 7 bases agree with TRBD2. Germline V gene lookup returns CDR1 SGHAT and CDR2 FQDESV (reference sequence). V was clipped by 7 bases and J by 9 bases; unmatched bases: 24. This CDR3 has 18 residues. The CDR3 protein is CASNPTRGEGGPVVEQFF. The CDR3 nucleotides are TGTGCCAGCAACCCTACCCGGGGAGAGGGAGGGCCGGTTGTTGAGCAGTTCTTC.

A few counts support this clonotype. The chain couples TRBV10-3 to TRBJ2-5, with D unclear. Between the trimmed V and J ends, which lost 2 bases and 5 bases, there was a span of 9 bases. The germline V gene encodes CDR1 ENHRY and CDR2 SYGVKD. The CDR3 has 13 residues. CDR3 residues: CAISEREKETQYF. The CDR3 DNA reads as TGTGCCATCAGTGAGAGAGAAAAGGAGACCCAGTACTTC.

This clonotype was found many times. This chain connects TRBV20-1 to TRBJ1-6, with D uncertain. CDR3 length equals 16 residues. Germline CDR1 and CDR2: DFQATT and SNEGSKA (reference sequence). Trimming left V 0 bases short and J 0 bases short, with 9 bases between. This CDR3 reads CSARDEKGSYNSPLHF. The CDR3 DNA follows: TGCAGTGCTAGAGATGAGAAGGGCTCCTATAATTCACCCCTCCACTTT.

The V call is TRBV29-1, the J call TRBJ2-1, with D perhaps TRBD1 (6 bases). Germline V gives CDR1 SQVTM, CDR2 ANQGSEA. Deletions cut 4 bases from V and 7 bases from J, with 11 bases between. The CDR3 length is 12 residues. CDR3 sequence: CSVGLGGNEQFF. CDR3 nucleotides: TGCAGCGTTGGATTAGGGGGAAATGAGCAGTTCTTC.

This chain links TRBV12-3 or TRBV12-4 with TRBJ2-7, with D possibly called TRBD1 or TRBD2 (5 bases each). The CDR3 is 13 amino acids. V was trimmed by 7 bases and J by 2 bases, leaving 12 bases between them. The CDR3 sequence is CASTLGETYEQYF. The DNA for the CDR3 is TGTGCCAGCACCCTGGGGGAAACCTACGAGCAGTACTTC.

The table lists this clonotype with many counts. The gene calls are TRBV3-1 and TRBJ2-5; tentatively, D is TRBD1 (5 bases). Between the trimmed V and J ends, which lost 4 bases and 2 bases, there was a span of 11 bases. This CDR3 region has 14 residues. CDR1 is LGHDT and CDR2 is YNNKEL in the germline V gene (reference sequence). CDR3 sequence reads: CASSLRQLQETQYF. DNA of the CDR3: TGTGCCAGCAGCCTCCGACAGTTACAAGAGACCCAGTACTTC.

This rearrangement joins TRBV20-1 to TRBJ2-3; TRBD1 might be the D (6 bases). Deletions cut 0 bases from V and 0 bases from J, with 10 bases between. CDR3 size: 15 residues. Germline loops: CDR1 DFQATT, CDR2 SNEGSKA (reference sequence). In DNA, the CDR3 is TGCAGTGCTAGAGATGGTCAGGGGAGCACAGATACGCAGTATTTT. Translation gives CSARDGQGSTDTQYF.

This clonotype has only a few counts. The CDR3 coding sequence is TGTGCCAGCAGTGGGCGACTAGCGGGAGTGGGGGAGACCCAGTACTTC. The encoded protein is CASSGRLAGVGETQYF. This chain connects TRBV25-1 to TRBJ2-5; 12 bases are a match to TRBD2. Germline V gene lookup returns CDR1 MGHDK and CDR2 SYGVNS. The V and J ends lost 4 bases and 5 bases, in that order; junction bases with no gene match: 8. This CDR3 is built from 16 residues.

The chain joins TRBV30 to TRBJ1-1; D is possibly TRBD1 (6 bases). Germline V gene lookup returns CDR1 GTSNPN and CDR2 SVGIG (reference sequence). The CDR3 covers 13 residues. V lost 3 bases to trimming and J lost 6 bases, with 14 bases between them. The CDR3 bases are TGTGCCTGGAGCGTGGCGGGGGCGGCTGAAGCTTTCTTT. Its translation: CAWSVAGAAEAFF. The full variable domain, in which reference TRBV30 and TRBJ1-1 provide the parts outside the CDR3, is SQTIHQWPATLVQPVGSPLSLECTVEGTSNPNLYWYRQAAGRGLQLLFYSVGIGQISSEVPQNLSASRPQDRQFILSSKKLLLSDSGFYLCAWSVAGAAEAFFGQGTRLTVV.

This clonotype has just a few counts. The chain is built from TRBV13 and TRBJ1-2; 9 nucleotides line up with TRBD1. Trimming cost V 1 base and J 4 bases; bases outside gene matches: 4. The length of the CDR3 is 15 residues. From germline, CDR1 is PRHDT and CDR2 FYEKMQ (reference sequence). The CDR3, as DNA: TGTGCCAGCAGCTTAGCAGGGACAGGGTCCTATGGCTACACCTTC. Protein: CASSLAGTGSYGYTF.